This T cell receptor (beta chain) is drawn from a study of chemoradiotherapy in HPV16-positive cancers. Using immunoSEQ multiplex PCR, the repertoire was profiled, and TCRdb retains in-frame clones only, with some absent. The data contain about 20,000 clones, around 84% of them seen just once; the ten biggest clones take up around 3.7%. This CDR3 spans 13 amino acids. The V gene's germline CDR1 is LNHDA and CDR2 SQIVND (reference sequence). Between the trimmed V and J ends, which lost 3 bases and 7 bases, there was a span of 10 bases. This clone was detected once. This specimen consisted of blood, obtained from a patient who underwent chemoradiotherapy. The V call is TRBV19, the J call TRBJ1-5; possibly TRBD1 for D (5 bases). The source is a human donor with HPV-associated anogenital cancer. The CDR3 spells CASSIGAGQPQHF. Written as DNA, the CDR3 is TGTGCCAGTAGTATCGGGGCGGGCCAGCCCCAGCATTTT.